This T cell receptor (beta chain) was identified in a study of molecular identifiers for immune sequencing clone quantification. Broader study findings: Amid 750,000 to 1,000,000 naive cells, spiked Jurkat TCR RNA from one cell was reportedly still detectable. Whereas naive cells kept under 1% of molecules in clones above 20 RNA copies, such clones held over 97% in effectors.

TCRdb analysed the PCR reads with MiXCR anew, one entry per CDR3 protein. The table has fewer than 70,000 distinct CDR3 sequences, 15% to 20% seen once; the top ten hold roughly 1.5%. A CD8+CD4-CCR7+CD45RA+ phenotype served as the sorting definition for naive CD8 T cells. Comments on this clonotype: Antigen: not known.

The CDR3 consists of 14 residues. Trimming removed 4 bases at V and 4 bases at J, with 12 bases between. Germline V CDR1 and CDR2: SGHNT, YENEEA. Sequencing was carried out using naive CD8+ T cells from blood, with Jurkat cell RNA spiked in. Subset in this sample: FACS-sorted CD8+CD4-CCR7+CD45RA+ naive T cells. This rearrangement joins TRBV11-3 to TRBJ2-3; D uncertain. This TCR was recovered from a human donor in good health. Some libraries in this study had Jurkat cell RNA spiked in. CDR3 amino acids: CASSSHTLADTQYF. DNA for the CDR3: TGTGCCAGCAGCTCCCATACGTTGGCAGATACGCAGTATTTT.